This section outlines one TCR beta chain sequence together with its context. The CDR3 contains 17 residues. Germline V gene data show CDR1 as LGHNA and CDR2 as YSLEER. V was shortened by 3 bases and J by 8 bases, with 20 bases between the two germline ends. Produced via immunoSEQ multiplex PCR; TCRdb's table is partial and in-frame only. The sample has more than 13,000 clones, roughly nine tenths seen once; the top ten hold around 2%. The sample is drawn from a study of blood T cell repertoires in COVID-19. The genes are TRBV4-3 and TRBJ1-6; TRBD1 is a possible D gene (5 bases). The receptor was isolated from a woman in her 70s in a cohort sampled during active or convalescent COVID-19. The sample was peripheral blood. CDR3 amino acids: CASSQRPWGEYDSPLHF. Here the CDR3 DNA reads TGCGCCAGCAGCCAGAGGCCATGGGGGGAGTATGATTCACCCCTCCACTTT.